This T cell receptor (beta chain) derives from a study of cytomegalovirus exposure and HLA in healthy donors. About the research overall: Early released data comprised 75 million to 100 million unique TCRs from HLA-typed donors. Notes on the study in general: Cytomegalovirus-associated status was assigned to roughly 160 TCR beta chains. Prediction of most subjects' HLA-A and HLA-B alleles by TCR beta sequences was reportedly accurate. Presence/absence analyses assumed roughly uniform sequencing depth across donors, which may not hold.

Of note for this clone: No antigen is known for it.

V was trimmed by 2 bases and J by 0 bases, leaving 7 bases between them. Germline CDR1 and CDR2: MNHEY and SVGAGI. The CDR3 consists of 14 residues. The primer mix had 60 Vbeta and 13 Jbeta primers. Profiling relied on immunoSEQ multiplex PCR, and the TCRdb table lists in-frame clones only, not all of them. The repertoire holds roughly 120,000 clones, roughly three quarters seen once, with approximately 3.1% in the top ten. The clonotype originates from a woman between 18 and 29 years old in good health and CMV-seropositive. This chain joins TRBV6-5 and TRBJ1-1; D is unclear. Source material: PBMCs. DNA of the CDR3: TGTGCCAGCAGTTACGCGTCATTGAACACTGAAGCTTTCTTT. This encodes CASSYASLNTEAFF.